One T cell receptor beta chain is described in this entry. Trimming removed 5 bases at V and 0 bases at J, with 10 bases between. The germline V gene encodes CDR1 SGDLS and CDR2 YYNGEE. This CDR3 has 14 amino acids. Stated treatment: oral pan-JAK inhibitor, 5-10 mg twice daily. Alopecia areata patients provided lesional scalp punch biopsies and peripheral blood. The sample is drawn from a study of CD8+ T cells in alopecia areata. The authors extracted RNA and reverse transcribed it into cDNA as the sequencing template. The method was immunoSEQ multiplex PCR; TCRdb's version includes in-frame clones alone and lacks a portion of them. The sample has approximately 200,000 clones; roughly 50% are singletons.

The receptor's source is a human donor with alopecia areata. The sequencing here drew on CD4+ T cells sorted from blood, taken at week 24, from a patient treated with tofacitinib. This rearrangement joins TRBV9 to TRBJ2-3; D not certain. The CDR3 DNA sequence: TGTGCCAGCAGTGAAACCCCAAGCACAGATACGCAGTATTTT. Protein: CASSETPSTDTQYF.